Listed below are T cell receptor beta chains from one sample, sequenced in a study of blood T cell repertoires in COVID-19. Profiled with immunoSEQ multiplex PCR; TCRdb holds only in-frame clones, not every one. The sample yields over 350,000 clones, roughly 87% seen once. The sample consisted of PBMCs or T cells enriched from blood (not recorded which). All receptors come from a woman younger than 30 with acute COVID-19. Both conserved end residues are part of each CDR3. A D gene is named only where the DNA matches it firmly. Size is omitted from some rows. Given values are once, few, many or a class for expanded clones.

v_gene	abundance	d_gene	j_gene	CDR3nt	CDR3aa
TRBV7-2	.	.	TRBJ2-1	TGTGCCAGCAGCTTACCGAGGGGGAATGAGCAGTTCTTC	CASSLPRGNEQFF
TRBV10-3	once	TRBD1	TRBJ1-4	TGTGCCATCAGTGGTGACAGGGCTAATGAAAAACTGTTTTTT	CAISGDRANEKLFF
TRBV7-2	.	TRBD2	TRBJ2-7	TGTGCCAGCAGCTCGTTACCCGCTAGCGGAAGATACGAGCAGTACTTC	CASSSLPASGRYEQYF
TRBV28	few	.	TRBJ1-2	TGTGCCAGCAGAGCGGAATATGGCTACACCTTC	CASRAEYGYTF
TRBV7-2	.	.	TRBJ2-2	TGTGCCAGCAGCTTAGAAGGGGCCGGCACCGGGGAGCTGTTTTTT	CASSLEGAGTGELFF
TRBV9	.	TRBD1	TRBJ1-1	TGTGCCAGCAGCGATAGACAGGGAATGAACACTGAAGCTTTCTTT	CASSDRQGMNTEAFF
TRBV7-9	few	TRBD1	TRBJ1-5	TGTGCCACCGGGACAGTAAATCAGCCCCAGCATTTT	CATGTVNQPQHF
TRBV7-2	.	TRBD1	TRBJ1-6	TGTGCCAGCAGCATACGCGGACAGGGGGCGATGTCTAGTTCACCCCTCCACTTT	CASSIRGQGAMSSSPLHF
TRBV3-1/TRBV3-2	few	TRBD1	TRBJ1-1	TGTGCCAGCAGCCGGTCCGGGACAGGTGAAGCTTTCTTT	CASSRSGTGEAFF
TRBV7-9	.	.	TRBJ2-5	TGTGCCAGCAGCTTAGCAGCCCGGGCGGGCCACCAAGAGACCCAGTACTTC	CASSLAARAGHQETQYF
TRBV28	once	.	TRBJ1-2	TGTGCCAGCAGTTGGGGGGTGGAGTTGGACTATGGCTACACCTTC	CASSWGVELDYGYTF
TRBV2	once	.	TRBJ1-1	TGTGCCAGCAGTGAAGGTCAGGGTTCGACTGAAGCTTTCTTT	CASSEGQGSTEAFF
TRBV6-5	.	.	TRBJ2-7	TGTGCCAGCAGTCGGGGGACGGCTGCCTCCTACGAGCAGTACTTC	CASSRGTAASYEQYF
TRBV3-1/TRBV3-2	.	TRBD2	TRBJ2-7	TGTGCCAGCAGCCGCCTATCCGGGACTAGCGGGGTCTCCTACGAGCAGTACTTC	CASSRLSGTSGVSYEQYF
TRBV7-9	.	.	TRBJ2-1	TGTGCCAGCAGCTGCCGGGACAACGGGTACAATGAGCAGTTCTTC	CASSCRDNGYNEQFF
TRBV11-2	.	.	TRBJ1-2	TGTGCCAGCAGCTTAACAGAGCCTCTGCCCTATGGCTACACCTTC	CASSLTEPLPYGYTF
TRBV4-2	.	.	TRBJ1-2	TGTGCCAGCAGCTCGACTGGGGACACTAACTATGGCTACACCTTC	CASSSTGDTNYGYTF
TRBV5-4	.	TRBD1	TRBJ2-7	TGTGCCAGCAGCACCCGGACAGGGGTATCCTACGAGCAGTACTTC	CASSTRTGVSYEQYF
TRBV9	.	.	TRBJ2-7	TGTGCCAGCAGCGCACAGGGGGGGGCTACCTACGAGCAGTACTTC	CASSAQGGATYEQYF
TRBV18	once	TRBD2	TRBJ2-1	TGTGCCAGCTCGCCGACTAGCGGGAGTCGTGAGCAGTTCTTC	CASSPTSGSREQFF
TRBV16	.	.	TRBJ1-2	TGTGCCAGCAGCCAATCTCGGGGTCCTACGTCGGATGGCTACACCTTC	CASSQSRGPTSDGYTF
TRBV10-2	.	TRBD2	TRBJ2-7	TGCGCCAGCAGCCACAGACTAGCGGGGTCCTACGAGCAGTACTTC	CASSHRLAGSYEQYF
TRBV28	.	TRBD1	TRBJ2-5	TGTGCCAGCAGTCAGGACAGGGGTAAAGAGACCCAGTACTTC	CASSQDRGKETQYF
TRBV4-3	.	TRBD2	TRBJ2-1	TGCGCCAGCAGCCAAGATACGGGCGCGGGAGGGATTAATGAGCAGTTCTTC	CASSQDTGAGGINEQFF